This paragraph reports one TCR beta chain. Its antigen is unidentified. Assay: immunoSEQ multiplex PCR; the TCRdb copy retains only in-frame clones and omits some. Of about 700,000 clones listed, 74% are singletons. Every one of the donors was a Caucasian adult that lived in Nashville, Tennessee. The length of the CDR3 is 15 residues. With 2 bases clipped from V and 5 bases from J, the junction kept 5 bases outside the gene matches. CDR1 and CDR2 (germline): MNHEY, SVGAGI. The data belong to a study of shared clonotypes between healthy human individuals. Turning to the study itself: Per donor, CD8 memory used one plate, CD8 naive used two, CD4 memory used three and CD4 naive used three.

The study, taken as a whole, reports: Few donors restricted represented genetic and exposure-history diversity. Among non-shared clonotypes, generation probabilities were lower than among those shared by all four donors.

The clonotype comes from a woman aged 25 to 45 in good health. This sequence joins TRBV6-5 and TRBJ2-1; TRBD2 aligns across 8 bases. What was sequenced was memory CD4+ T cells sorted from blood. Subset specified: CD45RA-negative fraction. The CDR3 DNA follows: TGTGCCAGCAGTTACCTTGCGGGAGGCCACAATGAGCAGTTCTTC. It translates to CASSYLAGGHNEQFF.